This paragraph covers one T cell receptor (beta chain) sequence. As originally analysed: Reference gene primers were amplified, and this amplification served to estimate nucleated cell counts. The method was immunoSEQ multiplex PCR; TCRdb's version includes in-frame clones alone and lacks a portion of them. The DNA gave D and trimming, while V, J and clone size come from that table. Of about 29,000 clones in the sample, over 75% were seen once. The record originates from a study of blood T cell repertoires in COVID-19. At the level of the study: COVID-19 samples collected from the United States, Italy and Spain covered acute and convalescent phases. PBMCs, B-cell-depleted T cells, or T cells provided the cDNA or gDNA that made up the material.

It was during active infection that Seattle patients were enrolled and then longitudinally followed. CDR1 LNHDA and CDR2 SQIVND come from the germline V gene (reference sequence). V lost 3 bases and J lost 3, with 15 bases in between. CDR3 length: 16 residues. Sequencing was performed on peripheral blood. The V and J genes are TRBV19 and TRBJ1-5; D not certain. The sequence came from a woman older than 75 with COVID-19, enrolled during active disease. CDR3 region: CASSMVGMRDNQPQHF. As DNA, the CDR3 is TGTGCCAGTAGTATGGTCGGGATGCGTGACAATCAGCCCCAGCATTTT.